This T cell receptor beta chain appears in the sequencing data of a study of radiotherapy plus CTLA-4 blockade in lung cancer. The method was immunoSEQ multiplex PCR; TCRdb's version includes in-frame clones alone and lacks a portion of them. The table includes 35,000 to 50,000 clones, around 72% detected once. Study conclusions and caveats: Subsequent to radiotherapy plus ipilimumab, tumor-derived TCR clones underwent expansion in blood.

Turning to this clone: What it binds is not known.

Germline-derived CDR1 and CDR2 are KGHSH and LQKENI. Trimming cost V 2 bases and J 2 bases; bases outside gene matches: 7. This CDR3 has 17 residues. This receptor was identified in a human donor with non-small cell lung cancer who had a complete response to radiotherapy plus ipilimumab. The rearrangement joins TRBV18 to TRBJ2-3; 10 bases are a match to TRBD2. The input for sequencing was peripheral blood, taken from a patient treated with radiotherapy plus ipilimumab. CDR3 loop: CASSPTLAGATTDTQYF. CDR3 sequence (DNA): TGTGCCAGCTCACCAACCCTAGCGGGGGCCACCACAGATACGCAGTATTTT. The full variable domain, completed using reference TRBV18 and TRBJ2-3, is NAGVMQNPRHLVRRRGQEARLRCSPMKGHSHVYWYRQLPEEGLKFMVYLQKENIIDESGMPKERFSAEFPKEGPSILRIQQVVRGDSAAYFCASSPTLAGATTDTQYFGPGTRLTVL.